This T cell receptor (beta chain) was profiled in a study of OX40 agonist ivuxolimab in advanced cancers. Germline lookup yields CDR1 MNHNY and CDR2 SVGAGI (reference sequence). CDR3 length: 15 amino acids. The V segment lost 8 bases and the J segment 0 bases; nucleotides outside the gene matches: 10. Here immunoSEQ multiplex PCR was the method, and the copy in TCRdb shows in-frame clones only, minus some. This sample has 35,000 to 45,000 clones, with 60% to 85% found just once. The starting material was CD4+ or CD8+ T cells sorted from blood, obtained in a trial of the OX40 agonist ivuxolimab. The sequence was obtained from an adult with an advanced solid tumor such as melanoma, head and neck, liver or kidney cancer. V is TRBV6-6 and J is TRBJ2-7, with TRBD2 matching over 7 bases. In DNA, the CDR3 is TGTGCCAGCGAGGCGACCGGGAGGAGCTCCTACGAGCAGTACTTC. This sequence encodes CASEATGRSSYEQYF.